A few counts support the clone carrying this TCR beta chain. Its antigen remains unidentified. The data derive from a study of T-cell memory formation after mild COVID-19. Broader study findings: There was a balanced CD4/CD8 profile in clones contracting day 15 to 85, and later expanders leaned CD4+.

TCRdb ran MiXCR on the 5' RACE reads and lists one entry per CDR3 protein. The profile shows tens of thousands of distinct CDR3 sequences, more than 10% of them singletons. Per germline, CDR1 SGHRS and CDR2 YFSETQ. The CDR3 is 15 amino acids. V lost 4 bases, J lost 4 bases, and 8 bases stayed unmatched. The material sequenced was PBMCs or a T cell subset sorted from them (not recorded which). This chain connects TRBV5-1 to TRBJ2-7, with 10 bases lining up with TRBD1. The receptor comes from a man younger than 35 who had mild COVID-19 (a few samples of this study predate the infection). Cell type and time point are not known. The CDR3 is CASSATGGRMYEQYV. Here the CDR3 DNA reads TGCGCCAGCAGCGCGACAGGGGGCCGTATGTACGAGCAGTACGTC.